The sequence of this T cell receptor (beta chain) was determined in a study of shared clonotypes between healthy human individuals. This clone occurred a few times. The table came from immunoSEQ multiplex PCR; TCRdb's copy has only in-frame clones and leaves some out. The sample lists 640,000 or so clones; 72% were seen once. V lost 4 bases to trimming and J lost 5 bases, with 4 bases between them. CDR3 length equals 11 residues. Germline V lookup: CDR1 LGHNA, CDR2 YNFKEQ. Investigators divided CD4+ cells into CD45RA+ naive and CD45RA-negative memory subsets. This receptor was identified in a woman between 25 and 40 years old in good health. Sequenced sample: memory CD4+ T cells sorted from blood. Subset defined: CD45RA-negative fraction. The gene calls are TRBV4-2 and TRBJ2-3, with D unclear. The CDR3 DNA reads as TGTGCCAGCAGCCCGGGAGATACGCAGTATTTT. Its translation is CASSPGDTQYF.